This T cell receptor (beta chain) was found in a study of beta chain features in type 1 diabetes. Overall study results and limits: Compared with healthy donors, patients appeared to share more similar naive, central memory and regulatory TCRB repertoires.

CDR1 and CDR2 (germline): SEHNR, FQNEAQ (reference sequence). V lost 0 bases and J 3 bases, leaving 9 bases between the germline ends. The CDR3 spans 14 residues. This clone turned up a few times. Its antigen is unidentified. CD4+ naive, central memory, regulatory and stem cell-like memory subsets were isolated by sorting on CD45RO/CCR7/CD25/CD127/CD95/CD27. The investigators reverse transcribed all of the isolated RNA, so they sequenced expressed TCRB transcripts. TCRdb keeps only in-frame clones here, not all; method: immunoSEQ multiplex PCR. The repertoire holds a few hundred thousand clones, with 10% to 15% as singletons.

The receptor was isolated from a man younger than 35 in good health. The chain employs TRBV7-9 and TRBJ2-7; a weak D match, TRBD1 (6 bases). The material sequenced was naive CD4+ T cells from blood. The CDR3 nucleotides are TGTGCCAGCAGCTTAGCGGGCAGGGGCTACGAGCAGTACTTC. It specifies CASSLAGRGYEQYF. Drawing the rest from reference TRBV7-9 and TRBJ2-7, the complete variable domain is DTGVSQNPRHKITKRGQNVTFRCDPISEHNRLYWYRQTLGQGPEFLTYFQNEAQLEKSRLLSDRFSAERPKGSFSTLEIQRTEQGDSAMYLCASSLAGRGYEQYFGPGTRLTVT.